What follows are 27 T cell receptor beta chains derived from one specimen sequenced in a study of blood T cell repertoires in COVID-19. Clones were sequenced by immunoSEQ multiplex PCR, and TCRdb holds only the in-frame ones, with some missing. This table has about 170,000 clones, 79% appearing once. Sample: PBMCs or T cells enriched from blood (not recorded which). The source of these receptors is a woman between 65 and 79 years old in a cohort exposed to, infected with or recovered from COVID-19 (not recorded which).

This clone was counted a single time. The chain couples TRBV7-2 to TRBJ2-7; 7 bases match TRBD2. The V and J ends lost 5 bases and 6 bases, in that order; junction bases with no gene match: 19. The CDR3 has 17 residues. Germline V gives CDR1 SGHTA, CDR2 FQGNSA. The CDR3 sequence is CASSQTSLGAGVSEQYF. In DNA form, the CDR3 reads TGTGCCAGCAGCCAAACGTCTCTCGGGGCGGGAGTTTCCGAGCAGTACTTC.

The chain couples TRBV29-1 to TRBJ2-7; 9 positions agree with TRBD2. Germline trimming cut 1 base from V and 12 bases from J; bases unmatched to any gene: 7. Germline assignment: CDR1 SQVTM and CDR2 ANQGSEA. The CDR3 extends over 12 amino acids. This chain's CDR3 is CSVEAAGGIRYF. The CDR3 DNA reads TGCAGCGTTGAAGCGGCGGGAGGGATCCGGTACTTC.

This chain joins TRBV19 and TRBJ2-2; D may be TRBD1 (6 bases). Trimming pared 6 bases from V and 1 base from J, leaving 24 bases between. The CDR3 length is 19 residues. The V gene's germline CDR1 is LNHDA and CDR2 SQIVND (reference sequence). CDR3 protein: CASRVTGTYWGVNTGELFF. CDR3 bases: TGTGCCAGTAGGGTTACAGGGACCTATTGGGGAGTGAACACCGGGGAGCTGTTTTTT.

The chain recombines TRBV23-1 with TRBJ1-4, with D hard to call. TRBV23-1 is given ORF status, its function remaining uncertain. Trimming shortened V by 0 bases and J by 8 bases, and 22 bases separated the two germline ends. The CDR3 covers 18 residues. This CDR3 is CASSQSWPGMRAWEKLFF. The CDR3, as DNA: TGCGCCAGCAGTCAATCCTGGCCGGGAATGAGGGCGTGGGAAAAACTGTTTTTT.

The chain recombines TRBV19 with TRBJ2-7; 7 nucleotides match TRBD1. In germline, CDR1 is LNHDA, CDR2 SQIVND (reference sequence). With V trimmed by 4 bases and J by 1 base, 4 bases remained unmatched. The CDR3 sequence is 14 residues long. The CDR3: CASSTTGVSYEQYF. CDR3 DNA sequence: TGTGCCAGTAGTACAACAGGGGTATCCTACGAGCAGTACTTC.

This rearrangement joins TRBV19 to TRBJ2-1; D is ambiguous. V gave up 8 bases and J gave up 1 base, with 15 bases separating them. This CDR3 has 15 amino acids. Germline CDR1 and CDR2: LNHDA and SQIVND (reference sequence). CDR3 DNA: TGTGCCAGTCGGTCCTCTCCTGCATCCTACAATGAGCAGTTCTTC. Translation: CASRSSPASYNEQFF. The complete variable domain, with remaining parts taken from reference TRBV19 and TRBJ2-1, reads DGGITQSPKYLFRKEGQNVTLSCEQNLNHDAMYWYRQDPGQGLRLIYYSQIVNDFQKGDIAEGYSVSREKKESFPLTVTSAQKNPTAFYLCASRSSPASYNEQFFGPGTRLTVL.

This clone appeared a few times. V gene TRBV5-1 combines with J gene TRBJ2-1, with TRBD2 identical over 8 bases. CDR3 size: 15 residues. V lost 2 bases and J lost 5; bases outside the gene matches: 6. Germline V gives CDR1 SGHRS, CDR2 YFSETQ. Here the CDR3 reads CASSLMPGGDNEQFF. Here the CDR3 DNA reads TGCGCCAGCAGCTTAATGCCGGGAGGGGACAATGAGCAGTTCTTC. Supplemented by reference TRBV5-1 and TRBJ2-1, the full variable domain reads KAGVTQTPRYLIKTRGQQVTLSCSPISGHRSVSWYQQTPGQGLQFLFEYFSETQRNKGNFPGRFSGRQFSNSRSEMNVSTLELGDSALYLCASSLMPGGDNEQFFGPGTRLTVL.

This clone was observed a handful of times. The chain combines TRBV29-1 with TRBJ1-2; D is unresolved. The germline gives CDR1 SQVTM, CDR2 ANQGSEA. The CDR3 loop spans 13 amino acids. The V end was cut by 2 bases, the J end by 0 bases, with 7 bases between. In DNA form, the CDR3 reads TGCAGCGTTGAACATCTATCTAACTATGGCTACACCTTC. Its translation: CSVEHLSNYGYTF.

V and J are TRBV29-1 and TRBJ2-5; D unresolved. The CDR3 covers 12 residues. V lost 4 bases and J 5 bases, leaving 11 bases between the germline ends. The germline CDR1 and CDR2 sequences are SQVTM and ANQGSEA. The CDR3 region is CSVVSRSETQYF. Written as DNA, the CDR3 is TGCAGCGTTGTATCTAGATCGGAGACCCAGTACTTC.

CDR3 DNA: TGTGCCAGCAGCTTGGATTACAGCATAGGCACTGAAGCTTTCTTT. This translates into CASSLDYSIGTEAFF. The J gene is TRBJ1-1, the V gene TRBV5-5; D call uncertain. Per the germline V gene, CDR1 is SGHKS and CDR2 is YYEKEE (reference sequence). V dropped 0 bases and J dropped 4 bases, with 13 bases sitting between them. This CDR3 comprises 15 residues.

The chain joins TRBV11-2 to TRBJ2-7; 11 bases align to TRBD2. Germline CDR1 reads SGHAT; CDR2 reads FQNNGV. The CDR3 is 15 amino acids. Losses at the gene ends were 1 base for V and 4 bases for J; bases not matched to a gene: 3. CDR3 loop: CASSLVLAGGYEQYF. The CDR3 DNA sequence: TGTGCCAGCAGCTTAGTGTTAGCGGGAGGGTACGAGCAGTACTTC.

This chain connects TRBV27 to TRBJ2-1; 7 bases map to TRBD2. This CDR3 has 16 residues. Germline V gene lookup returns CDR1 MNHEY and CDR2 SMNVEV (reference sequence). The V segment lost 0 bases and the J segment 3 bases; nucleotides outside the gene matches: 5. The CDR3 DNA follows: TGTGCCAGCAGTTTATCTCTTAGCGGGCGCTACAATGAGCAGTTCTTC. This encodes CASSLSLSGRYNEQFF.

This chain links TRBV20-1 with TRBJ2-7; 7 bases map to TRBD1. V was clipped by 3 bases and J by 4 bases; unmatched bases: 15. There are 16 residues in the CDR3. Looked up from germline, CDR1 is DFQATT and CDR2 is SNEGSKA (reference sequence). The CDR3 bases are TGCAGTGCTAGTCGGTTGGGTGGGGCAGGGGGATACGAGCAGTACTTC. Amino acid sequence: CSASRLGGAGGYEQYF.

The chain combines TRBV5-1 with TRBJ2-5; D is perhaps TRBD1 (6 bases). V was pared by 3 bases and J by 6 bases, with 15 bases between. Germline V gene sequence: CDR1 SGHRS, CDR2 YFSETQ. CDR3 size: 14 residues. The CDR3 region has the DNA TGCGCCAGCAGCTATGACAGGTTTGGGAAGACCCAGTACTTC. Its translation: CASSYDRFGKTQYF. The full variable domain, in which reference TRBV5-1 and TRBJ2-5 provide the parts outside the CDR3, is KAGVTQTPRYLIKTRGQQVTLSCSPISGHRSVSWYQQTPGQGLQFLFEYFSETQRNKGNFPGRFSGRQFSNSRSEMNVSTLELGDSALYLCASSYDRFGKTQYFGPGTRLLVL.

There are a few counts of this clone. This CDR3 reads CASSSPGTGGLAFF. Here the CDR3 DNA reads TGTGCCAGCAGTTCTCCCGGGACAGGGGGCCTGGCTTTCTTT. The chain employs TRBV28 and TRBJ1-1; 12 positions agree with TRBD1. This CDR3 is 14 amino acids long. Germline CDR1 MDHEN, CDR2 SYDVKM. The V and J ends lost 4 bases and 11 bases, in that order; junction bases with no gene match: 8.

This chain links TRBV28 with TRBJ1-1; unclear D gene. The V gene's germline CDR1 is MDHEN and CDR2 SYDVKM. The V end lost 2 bases, the J end lost 5 bases, and 9 bases lay between the germline ends. This CDR3 is built from 13 residues. The DNA of the CDR3 is TGTGCCAGCAGTTTAGGGAGAAAGACTGAAGCTTTCTTT. Its translation is CASSLGRKTEAFF.

The chain joins TRBV27 to TRBJ1-4; weak D call: TRBD1 (5 bases). The CDR3 is 15 amino acids. Germline CDR1 reads MNHEY; CDR2 reads SMNVEV (reference sequence). The V and J ends lost 0 bases and 7 bases respectively, with 12 bases between them. The CDR3 protein is CASSLSPGRPEKLFF. The CDR3, as DNA: TGTGCCAGCAGTTTATCGCCAGGGCGCCCTGAAAAACTGTTTTTT.

Turning to this clone: One end of the junction varies from germline; a read error may be responsible. The chain carries TRBV7-7 and TRBJ2-7; 7 bases align to TRBD2. This CDR3 is built from 13 residues. Germline CDR1 SSHAT, CDR2 FNYEAQ (reference sequence). For the CDR3, the DNA is TGTGCTAGCAGCTTAGGGACTACCTACGAGCAGTACTTC. Translating it yields CASSLGTTYEQYF.

This clone was observed a handful of times. This chain joins TRBV27 and TRBJ1-2; D is undetermined. The CDR3 totals 15 residues. Deletions cut 4 bases from V and 3 bases from J, with 15 bases between. Per germline, CDR1 MNHEY and CDR2 SMNVEV (reference sequence). CDR3 loop: CASSWYGEGHYGYTF. CDR3 nucleotide sequence: TGTGCCAGCAGTTGGTACGGGGAAGGACACTATGGCTACACCTTC.

This clone appeared a single time. The chain has TRBV2 and TRBJ2-7; the D gene is possibly TRBD1 (6 bases). V lost 4 bases to trimming and J lost 5 bases, with 12 bases between them. Looked up from germline, CDR1 is SNHLY and CDR2 is FYNNEI. The CDR3 covers 13 residues. The CDR3 nucleotides read TGTGCCAGCAGTGTCCCAGGGGACCACGAGCAGTACTTC. Protein: CASSVPGDHEQYF.

The rearrangement uses TRBV19 and TRBJ2-7; 10 bases are a match to TRBD2. CDR1 is LNHDA and CDR2 is SQIVND in the germline V gene (reference sequence). This CDR3 comprises 14 residues. V shed 4 bases and J 4 bases; nucleotides not matched to a gene: 4. The chain's CDR3 is CASSTLAGSYEQYF. The CDR3 coding sequence is TGTGCCAGTAGTACACTAGCGGGATCGTACGAGCAGTACTTC.

In this sample, this clone turned up a few times. The V and J genes are TRBV2 and TRBJ2-2, with 9 bases that match TRBD2. This CDR3 has 17 residues. V was pared by 3 bases and J by 2 bases, with 7 bases of the junction left unmatched. Germline V lookup: CDR1 SNHLY, CDR2 FYNNEI. CDR3: CASSEFGTSRNTGELFF. CDR3 nucleotides: TGTGCCAGCAGTGAGTTTGGGACTAGCAGAAACACCGGGGAGCTGTTTTTT. The full variable domain, completed using reference TRBV2 and TRBJ2-2, is EPEVTQTPSHQVTQMGQEVILRCVPISNHLYFYWYRQILGQKVEFLVSFYNNEISEKSEIFDDQFSVERPDGSNFTLKIRSTKLEDSAMYFCASSEFGTSRNTGELFFGEGSRLTVL.

The chain carries TRBV6-6 and TRBJ2-7; 10 bases fit TRBD1. Germline V CDR1 and CDR2: MNHNY, SVGAGI (reference sequence). The CDR3 runs to 16 residues. Trimming removed 0 bases from V and 0 bases from J; junction bases left unmatched: 2. CDR3 coding DNA: TGTGCCAGCAGTTACTCCGGGACAGGGGACTCCTACGAGCAGTACTTC. Protein sequence: CASSYSGTGDSYEQYF.

This rearrangement joins TRBV11-3 to TRBJ2-5, with D perhaps TRBD2 (7 bases). The CDR3 totals 13 residues. Trimming left V 4 bases short and J 8 bases short, with 14 bases between. The V gene's germline CDR1 is SGHNT and CDR2 YENEEA. The DNA of the CDR3 is TGTGCCAGCAGCTCCGGGGGGCGGCAAACCCAGTACTTC. It is translated as CASSSGGRQTQYF.

The chain links TRBV4-1 to TRBJ1-5; D unclear. Trimming removed 2 bases from V and 0 bases from J, with 8 bases in between. This CDR3 region has 15 residues. Germline loops: CDR1 MGHRA, CDR2 YSYEKL. CDR3 protein: CASSQQDNSNQPQHF. The DNA for the CDR3 is TGCGCCAGCAGCCAACAAGACAATAGCAATCAGCCCCAGCATTTT.

CDR3 bases: TGTGCCAGCAGCTTTATCCAGGGGGCCTCTGGAAACACCATATATTTT. Its translation: CASSFIQGASGNTIYF. The gene calls are TRBV11-3 and TRBJ1-3, with 8 bases aligning to TRBD1. Germline V CDR1 and CDR2: SGHNT, YENEEA. Unmatched junction bases numbered 4, after V lost 3 bases and J lost 0 bases. The CDR3 is 16 amino acids.

The genes are TRBV7-2 and TRBJ1-3; 10 positions agree with TRBD1. This CDR3 contains 16 residues. Looked up from germline, CDR1 is SGHTA and CDR2 is FQGNSA. With V trimmed by 3 bases and J by 4 bases, 6 bases remained unmatched. The CDR3: CASSFTGTGEGNTIYF. CDR3 sequence (DNA): TGTGCCAGCAGCTTCACCGGGACAGGGGAAGGAAACACCATATATTTT.